This T cell receptor (beta chain) was observed in a study of regulatory T cells in long-lasting Graves disease. As for time point: newly diagnosed GD, antithyroid drugs for less than 3 months. PBMC-extracted RNA yielded the TCR library. With iRepertoire HTBI primers and Arm-PCR of CDR3 regions, TCR beta libraries were built. TCRdb processed the multiplex PCR reads anew with MiXCR; each CDR3 protein has one entry. The data contain 400,000 to 550,000 distinct CDR3 sequences, approximately 15% of them singletons. The sample holds many counts of this clonotype. The same sample was also used in a study of T cells in Graves' hyperthyroidism and ophthalmopathy.

This TCR was recovered from a woman aged 25 to 39 with Graves disease. This specimen consisted of peripheral blood mononuclear cells (PBMCs), obtained at new diagnosis, from a patient treated with antithyroid drugs.

Here the CDR3 reads CASRQGGTGSYEQYF. The CDR3 coding sequence is TGTGCCAGCAGGCAGGGCGGGACAGGATCTTACGAGCAGTACTTC. The chain combines TRBV5-6 with TRBJ2-7, with 8 nucleotides matching TRBD1. This CDR3 spans 15 amino acids. Germline trimming cut 5 bases from V and 4 bases from J; bases unmatched to any gene: 11. Per germline, CDR1 SGHDT and CDR2 YYEEEE.